This T cell receptor (beta chain) appears in the sequencing data of a study of blood T cell repertoires in COVID-19. As handled by the study authors: Amplification of reference gene primers provided the estimated nucleated cell counts. Libraries were prepared by immunoSEQ multiplex PCR; TCRdb keeps only in-frame clonotypes and omits some of them. V and J calls and clone size are those listed in that table; D and trimming were worked out from the DNA. The data contain about 140,000 clones, about 87% of them singletons. This CDR3 contains 15 residues. CDR1 is SNHLY, CDR2 FYNNEI, per germline. Trimming left V 10 bases short and J 6 bases short, with 19 bases between.

The source of this sequence is a man aged 50-59 years who had recovered from COVID-19. Sequenced material: peripheral blood. The V call is TRBV2, the J call TRBJ1-6; D remains ambiguous. CDR3 bases: TGTGCCACTCAAGCACTCGCCACTGGTAATTCACCCCTCCACTTT. As protein: CATQALATGNSPLHF.